A selection of T cell receptor beta chains follows, all from one sample in a study of CD8 T cells in ankylosing spondylitis. From the 5' RACE reads, TCRdb called clonotypes with MiXCR, one entry per CDR3 protein. This table holds 37,000 or so distinct CDR3 sequences, approximately 17% found once. Sequencing used blood. Every receptor here comes from a male donor with ankylosing spondylitis or in good health (not recorded which). CDR3s include the opening cysteine and the closing phenylalanine or tryptophan. Each record gives: V gene, J gene, D gene, clone size, CDR3 protein, CDR3 DNA. A D gene is named only where the DNA matches it firmly. Rows give clone size only sometimes, using once, few, many, or a class for an expanded clone.

V: TRBV29-1
J: TRBJ1-1
D: NA
size: few
CDR3: CSVEVRQNEAFF
DNA: TGCAGCGTTGAAGTAAGGCAGAATGAAGCTTTCTTT

V: TRBV28
J: TRBJ1-6
D: NA
size: NA
CDR3: CASSPTRTGNSPLHF
DNA: TGTGCCAGCAGCCCTACGCGGACGGGGAATTCACCCCTCCACTTT

V: TRBV7-9
J: TRBJ2-1
D: NA
size: NA
CDR3: CASSFVDSYNEQFF
DNA: TGTGCCAGCAGCTTTGTTGACTCCTACAATGAGCAGTTCTTC

V: TRBV12-3/TRBV12-4
J: TRBJ2-2
D: NA
size: NA
CDR3: CASTPVLAGELFF
DNA: TGTGCGAGCACTCCGGTGCTCGCCGGGGAGCTGTTTTTT

V: TRBV27
J: TRBJ2-5
D: NA
size: NA
CDR3: CASSSPGFQETQYF
DNA: TGTGCCAGCAGTTCCCCCGGATTCCAAGAGACCCAGTACTTC

V: TRBV20-1
J: TRBJ2-3
D: TRBD2
size: NA
CDR3: CSATSGSGADTQYF
DNA: TGCAGTGCCACTAGCGGGAGTGGCGCAGATACGCAGTATTTT

V: TRBV11-1
J: TRBJ1-1
D: NA
size: NA
CDR3: CASSFTGEAEAFF
DNA: TGTGCCAGCAGCTTTACAGGAGAAGCTGAAGCTTTCTTT

V: TRBV7-9
J: TRBJ2-2
D: NA
size: NA
CDR3: CASSLRQTSNTGELFF
DNA: TGTGCCAGCAGCTTAAGACAGACTTCGAACACCGGGGAGCTGTTTTTT

V: TRBV3-1
J: TRBJ1-4
D: NA
size: few
CDR3: CASSLDLNNEKLFF
DNA: TGTGCCAGCAGCCTGGACCTTAATAATGAAAAACTGTTTTTT

V: TRBV5-1
J: TRBJ2-2
D: TRBD2
size: NA
CDR3: CASSAGTTNTGELFF
DNA: TGCGCCAGCAGCGCCGGGACTACGAACACCGGGGAGCTGTTTTTT

V: TRBV24-1
J: TRBJ2-4
D: TRBD1
size: NA
CDR3: CATSDGTGDPNIQYF
DNA: TGTGCCACCAGTGATGGGACAGGGGACCCAAACATTCAGTACTTC

V: TRBV7-2
J: TRBJ2-1
D: NA
size: few
CDR3: CASSLDWGLGEQFF
DNA: TGTGCCAGCAGCTTAGATTGGGGTTTGGGTGAGCAGTTCTTC

V: TRBV7-2
J: TRBJ2-2
D: NA
size: NA
CDR3: CASSFARTNTGELFF
DNA: TGTGCCAGCAGCTTCGCCCGGACGAACACCGGGGAGCTGTTTTTT

V: TRBV9
J: TRBJ2-3
D: TRBD1
size: many
CDR3: CASSVAGGFSLTDTQYF
DNA: TGTGCCAGCAGCGTAGCAGGGGGTTTCTCACTCACAGATACGCAGTATTTT

V: TRBV7-2
J: TRBJ2-1
D: NA
size: few
CDR3: CASSLDRGGYNEQFF
DNA: TGTGCCAGCAGCTTAGACAGGGGGGGCTACAATGAGCAGTTCTTC

V: TRBV5-1
J: TRBJ2-2
D: NA
size: NA
CDR3: CASSLDGGSGELFF
DNA: TGCGCCAGCAGCTTGGATGGGGGTTCCGGGGAGCTGTTTTTT

V: TRBV5-1
J: TRBJ2-3
D: NA
size: once
CDR3: CASSLTGRLTDTQYF
DNA: TGCGCCAGCAGCTTGACAGGGCGTCTGACAGATACGCAGTATTTT

V: TRBV20-1
J: TRBJ1-1
D: NA
size: NA
CDR3: CSARPRRGDTEAFF
DNA: TGCAGTGCTAGACCCAGACGGGGAGACACTGAAGCTTTCTTT

V: TRBV7-3
J: TRBJ2-2
D: NA
size: NA
CDR3: CASSPYPTNTGELFF
DNA: TGTGCCAGCAGCCCGTATCCCACGAACACCGGGGAGCTGTTTTTT

V: TRBV7-2
J: TRBJ2-4
D: TRBD1
size: NA
CDR3: CASSLPDRENIQYF
DNA: TGTGCCAGCAGCCTGCCCGACAGGGAGAACATTCAGTACTTC

V: TRBV28
J: TRBJ2-2
D: NA
size: few
CDR3: CASSLRLSPGELFF
DNA: TGTGCCAGCAGTTTGAGACTTTCCCCCGGGGAGCTGTTTTTT

V: TRBV18
J: TRBJ2-1
D: TRBD2
size: NA
CDR3: CASSETSGIINEQFF
DNA: TGTGCCAGCTCCGAAACTAGCGGGATAATCAATGAGCAGTTCTTC

V: TRBV3-1
J: TRBJ2-2
D: TRBD2
size: few
CDR3: CASSQEAGENTGELFF
DNA: TGTGCCAGCAGCCAAGAAGCGGGGGAGAACACCGGGGAGCTGTTTTTT

V: TRBV5-6
J: TRBJ1-4
D: NA
size: NA
CDR3: CASSLVGSTNEKLFF
DNA: TGTGCCAGCAGCTTGGTAGGATCGACTAATGAAAAACTGTTTTTT

V: TRBV4-3
J: TRBJ2-4
D: NA
size: few
CDR3: CASSQYLLAKNIQYF
DNA: TGCGCCAGCAGCCAATATCTCCTAGCCAAAAACATTCAGTACTTC

V: TRBV7-2
J: TRBJ2-1
D: TRBD1
size: once
CDR3: CASSLGGQGRLRNEQFF
DNA: TGTGCCAGCAGCTTAGGGGGACAGGGTAGGTTGCGGAATGAGCAGTTCTTC

V: TRBV20-1
J: TRBJ2-2
D: TRBD2
size: many
CDR3: CSARLPSGNSGELFF
DNA: TGCAGTGCTAGGCTCCCTAGCGGGAACTCCGGGGAGCTGTTTTTT

V: TRBV6-6
J: TRBJ2-5
D: NA
size: few
CDR3: CASSYSNLQETQYF
DNA: TGTGCCAGCAGTTACTCGAATCTCCAAGAGACCCAGTACTTC

V: TRBV7-2
J: TRBJ1-1
D: TRBD1
size: NA
CDR3: CASSAQTGTTEAFF
DNA: TGTGCCAGCAGCGCCCAGACAGGGACCACTGAAGCTTTCTTT

V: TRBV20-1
J: TRBJ2-1
D: TRBD2
size: NA
CDR3: CSASGGAGLSYNEQFF
DNA: TGCAGTGCTAGCGGGGGGGCGGGTCTCTCCTACAATGAGCAGTTCTTC

V: TRBV11-2
J: TRBJ1-1
D: NA
size: few
CDR3: CASSLGSGVAEAFF
DNA: TGTGCCAGCAGCTTAGGATCCGGGGTTGCTGAAGCTTTCTTT

V: TRBV5-1
J: TRBJ2-1
D: NA
size: few
CDR3: CASSLAGGGPPYNEQFF
DNA: TGCGCCAGCAGCTTGGCCGGGGGCGGGCCTCCCTACAATGAGCAGTTCTTC

V: TRBV5-1
J: TRBJ2-2
D: NA
size: NA
CDR3: CASSLVLTGELFF
DNA: TGCGCCAGCAGCTTGGTCTTGACCGGGGAGCTGTTTTTT

V: TRBV20-1
J: TRBJ1-4
D: NA
size: few
CDR3: CSAPPGAENNEKLFF
DNA: TGCAGTGCCCCCCCCGGGGCAGAAAATAATGAAAAACTGTTTTTT

V: TRBV5-1
J: TRBJ2-3
D: NA
size: NA
CDR3: CASSLWAGSTDTQYF
DNA: TGCGCCAGCAGCTTGTGGGCAGGGAGCACAGATACGCAGTATTTT

V: TRBV28
J: TRBJ2-4
D: NA
size: few
CDR3: CASSSFQGAKNIQYF
DNA: TGTGCCAGCAGTTCCTTCCAGGGGGCCAAAAACATTCAGTACTTC

V: TRBV29-1
J: TRBJ2-1
D: TRBD2
size: few
CDR3: CSVAREGGNEQFF
DNA: TGCAGCGTGGCCCGGGAGGGAGGCAATGAGCAGTTCTTC

V: TRBV5-4
J: TRBJ2-4
D: NA
size: NA
CDR3: CASSLAQARAKNIQYF
DNA: TGTGCCAGCAGCTTGGCTCAGGCGAGGGCCAAAAACATTCAGTACTTC

V: TRBV20-1
J: TRBJ2-5
D: NA
size: few
CDR3: CSAREPGKETQYF
DNA: TGCAGTGCTAGAGAACCAGGGAAAGAGACCCAGTACTTC

V: TRBV5-1
J: TRBJ2-2
D: NA
size: few
CDR3: CASSPRPLRGRTGELFF
DNA: TGCGCCAGCAGCCCCCGCCCGCTGCGGGGAAGGACCGGGGAGCTGTTTTTT

V: TRBV11-2
J: TRBJ2-3
D: NA
size: few
CDR3: CASSLTGGSDTQYF
DNA: TGTGCCAGCAGCTTAACTGGCGGCTCGGATACGCAGTATTTT

V: TRBV14
J: TRBJ2-1
D: NA
size: NA
CDR3: CASSQAGGTQFF
DNA: TGTGCCAGCAGCCAAGCTGGCGGGACCCAGTTCTTC

V: TRBV10-3
J: TRBJ2-2
D: TRBD1
size: NA
CDR3: CAIRAGTGDTGELFF
DNA: TGTGCCATAAGAGCCGGGACAGGGGATACCGGGGAGCTGTTTTTT

V: TRBV12-3/TRBV12-4
J: TRBJ2-4
D: TRBD1
size: few
CDR3: CASSFLSRGRGNIQYF
DNA: TGTGCCAGCAGTTTCCTGTCTAGGGGGCGAGGAAACATTCAGTACTTC

V: TRBV28
J: TRBJ2-3
D: TRBD2
size: NA
CDR3: CASSPGIAGGPRNTQYF
DNA: TGTGCCAGCAGTCCTGGGATAGCGGGAGGGCCGAGGAATACGCAGTATTTT

V: TRBV7-9
J: TRBJ2-1
D: NA
size: NA
CDR3: CASSFVRDADEQFF
DNA: TGTGCCAGCAGCTTCGTACGAGACGCCGATGAGCAGTTCTTC

V: TRBV29-1
J: TRBJ1-1
D: NA
size: few
CDR3: CSVEDLQGSSEAFF
DNA: TGCAGCGTTGAAGATCTTCAGGGATCCTCTGAAGCTTTCTTT

V: TRBV5-1
J: TRBJ2-1
D: NA
size: few
CDR3: CASSFHNEQFF
DNA: TGCGCCAGCAGCTTCCACAATGAGCAGTTCTTC

V: TRBV29-1
J: TRBJ2-1
D: TRBD2
size: NA
CDR3: CSGRTPGLEQFF
DNA: TGCAGCGGCCGCACCCCGGGACTAGAGCAGTTCTTC